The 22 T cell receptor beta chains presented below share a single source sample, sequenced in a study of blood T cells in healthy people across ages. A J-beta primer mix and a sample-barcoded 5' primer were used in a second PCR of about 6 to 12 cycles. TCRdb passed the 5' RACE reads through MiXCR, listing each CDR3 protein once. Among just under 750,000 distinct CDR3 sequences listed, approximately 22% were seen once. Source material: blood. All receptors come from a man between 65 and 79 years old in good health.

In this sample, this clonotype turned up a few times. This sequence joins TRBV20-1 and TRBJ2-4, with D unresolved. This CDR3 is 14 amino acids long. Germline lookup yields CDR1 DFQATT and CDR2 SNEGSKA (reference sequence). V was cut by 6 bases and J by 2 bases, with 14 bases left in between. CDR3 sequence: CSAPRTVSKNIQYF. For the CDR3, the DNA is TGCAGTGCCCCCCGGACGGTTTCCAAAAACATTCAGTACTTC.

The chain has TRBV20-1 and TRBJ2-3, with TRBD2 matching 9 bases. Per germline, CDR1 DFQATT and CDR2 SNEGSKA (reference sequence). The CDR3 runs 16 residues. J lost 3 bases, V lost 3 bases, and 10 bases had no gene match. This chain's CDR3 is CSARTTAGGVTDTQYF. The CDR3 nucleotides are TGCAGTGCTAGGACTACAGCGGGGGGAGTTACAGATACGCAGTATTTT.

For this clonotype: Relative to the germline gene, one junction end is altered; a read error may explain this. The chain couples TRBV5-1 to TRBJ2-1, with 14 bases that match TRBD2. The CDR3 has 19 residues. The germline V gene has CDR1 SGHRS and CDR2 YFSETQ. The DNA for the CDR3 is TGCGCCGGCAGCTTGGTAGGGACTAGCGGGAGTATGGGCTACAATGAGCAGTTCTTC. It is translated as CAGSLVGTSGSMGYNEQFF.

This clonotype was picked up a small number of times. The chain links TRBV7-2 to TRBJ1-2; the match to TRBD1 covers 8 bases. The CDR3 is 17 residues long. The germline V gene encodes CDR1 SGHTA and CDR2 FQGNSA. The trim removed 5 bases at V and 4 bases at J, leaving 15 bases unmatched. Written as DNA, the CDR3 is TGTGCCAGCAGCCCTGCACTGGGACAGGACCGATTCTATGGCTACACCTTC. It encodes CASSPALGQDRFYGYTF.

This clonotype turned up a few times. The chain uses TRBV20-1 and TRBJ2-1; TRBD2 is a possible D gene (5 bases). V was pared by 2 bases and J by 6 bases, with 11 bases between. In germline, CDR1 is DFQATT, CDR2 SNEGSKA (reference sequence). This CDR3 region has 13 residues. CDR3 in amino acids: CSARKPGVNEQFF. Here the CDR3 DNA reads TGCAGTGCTAGAAAACCCGGGGTCAATGAGCAGTTCTTC.

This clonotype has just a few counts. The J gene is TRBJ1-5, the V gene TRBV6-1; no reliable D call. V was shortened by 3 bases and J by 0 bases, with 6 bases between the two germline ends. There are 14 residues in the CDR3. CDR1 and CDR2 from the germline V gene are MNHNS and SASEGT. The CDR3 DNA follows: TGTGCCAGCAGTGAGAGGATTAGCAATCAGCCCCAGCATTTT. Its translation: CASSERISNQPQHF.

CDR3 DNA sequence: TGCGCCAGCAGCCAGGGGGGACAAAGCTCCTACAATGAGCAGTTCTTC. Translating gives CASSQGGQSSYNEQFF. V gene TRBV4-1 combines with J gene TRBJ2-1, with D perhaps given as TRBD1 or TRBD2 (6 bases each). From germline, CDR1 is MGHRA and CDR2 YSYEKL. V was pared by 3 bases and J by 0 bases, with 12 bases between. The CDR3 extends over 16 amino acids.

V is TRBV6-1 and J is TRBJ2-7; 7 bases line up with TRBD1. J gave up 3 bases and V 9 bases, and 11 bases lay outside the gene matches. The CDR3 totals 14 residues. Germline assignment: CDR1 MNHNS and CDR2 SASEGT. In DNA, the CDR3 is TGTGCCAGTACTCGGGACAGAGAGGGCTACGAGCAGTACTTC. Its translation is CASTRDREGYEQYF.

The CDR3 spells CSRGTRYLPDTQYF. The CDR3 DNA is TGCAGTCGTGGGACTAGATATCTGCCAGATACGCAGTATTTT. The rearrangement links TRBV20-1 to TRBJ2-3; 8 nucleotides line up with TRBD2. Germline CDR1 and CDR2: DFQATT and SNEGSKA (reference sequence). The CDR3 is made up of 14 amino acids. Trimming removed 8 bases from V and 4 bases from J; junction bases left unmatched: 11.

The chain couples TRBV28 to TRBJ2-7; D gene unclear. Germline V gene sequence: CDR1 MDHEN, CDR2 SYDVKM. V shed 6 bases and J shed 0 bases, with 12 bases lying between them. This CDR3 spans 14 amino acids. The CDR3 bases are TGTGCCAGCAGCGGTAGAAGAAGCTCCTACGAGCAGTACTTC. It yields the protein CASSGRRSSYEQYF.

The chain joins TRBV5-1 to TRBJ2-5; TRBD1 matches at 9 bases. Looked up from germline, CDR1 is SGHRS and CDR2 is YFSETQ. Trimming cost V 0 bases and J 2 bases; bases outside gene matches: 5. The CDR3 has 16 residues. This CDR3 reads CASSLAPGTGQETQYF. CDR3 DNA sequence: TGCGCCAGCAGCTTGGCTCCCGGGACAGGGCAAGAGACCCAGTACTTC. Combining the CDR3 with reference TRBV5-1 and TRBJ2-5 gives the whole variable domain KAGVTQTPRYLIKTRGQQVTLSCSPISGHRSVSWYQQTPGQGLQFLFEYFSETQRNKGNFPGRFSGRQFSNSRSEMNVSTLELGDSALYLCASSLAPGTGQETQYFGPGTRLLVL.

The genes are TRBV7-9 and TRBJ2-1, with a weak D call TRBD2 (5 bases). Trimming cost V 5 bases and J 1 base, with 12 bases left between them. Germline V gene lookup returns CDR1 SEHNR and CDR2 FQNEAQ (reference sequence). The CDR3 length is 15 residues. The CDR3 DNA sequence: TGTGCCAGCAGCCCCGTACTAGATTCCTACAATGAGCAGTTCTTC. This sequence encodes CASSPVLDSYNEQFF.

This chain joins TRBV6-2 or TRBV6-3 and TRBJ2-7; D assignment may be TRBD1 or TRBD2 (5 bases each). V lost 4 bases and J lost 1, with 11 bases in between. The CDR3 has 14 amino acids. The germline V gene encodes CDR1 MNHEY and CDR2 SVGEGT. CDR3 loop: CASSWDLESYEQYV. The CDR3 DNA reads TGTGCCAGCAGTTGGGACCTTGAGTCCTACGAGCAGTACGTC.

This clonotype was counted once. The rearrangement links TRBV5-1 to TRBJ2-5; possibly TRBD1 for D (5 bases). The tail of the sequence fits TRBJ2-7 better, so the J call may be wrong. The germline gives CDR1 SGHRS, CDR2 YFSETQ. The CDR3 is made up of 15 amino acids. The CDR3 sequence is CASSLGQINPYEQYF. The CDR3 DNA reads TGCGCCAGCAGCTTGGGACAGATCAATCCCTACGAGCAGTACTTC.

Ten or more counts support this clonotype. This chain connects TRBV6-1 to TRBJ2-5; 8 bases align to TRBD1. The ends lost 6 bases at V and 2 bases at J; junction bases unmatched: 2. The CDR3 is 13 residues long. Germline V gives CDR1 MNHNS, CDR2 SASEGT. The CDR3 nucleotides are TGTGCCAGCAGCGGGACAGGACAAGAGACCCAGTACTTC. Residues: CASSGTGQETQYF.

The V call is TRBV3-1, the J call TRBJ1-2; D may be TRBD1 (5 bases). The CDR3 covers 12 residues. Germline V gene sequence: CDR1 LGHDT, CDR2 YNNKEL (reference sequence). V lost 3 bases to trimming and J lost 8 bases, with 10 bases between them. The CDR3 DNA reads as TGTGCCAGCAGCCAGGGGCGTGGCGGCTACACCTTC. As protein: CASSQGRGGYTF.

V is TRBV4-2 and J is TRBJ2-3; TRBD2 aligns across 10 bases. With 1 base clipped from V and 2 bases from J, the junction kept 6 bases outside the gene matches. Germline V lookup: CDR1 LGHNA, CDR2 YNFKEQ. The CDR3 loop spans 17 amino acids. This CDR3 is CASSQGLAGGLTDTQYF. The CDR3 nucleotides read TGTGCCAGCAGCCAAGGGTTAGCGGGGGGACTCACAGATACGCAGTATTTT.

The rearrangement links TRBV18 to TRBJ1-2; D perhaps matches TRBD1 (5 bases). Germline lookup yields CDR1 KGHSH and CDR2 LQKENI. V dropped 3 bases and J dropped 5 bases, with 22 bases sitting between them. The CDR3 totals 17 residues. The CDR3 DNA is TGTGCCAGCTCACCGCTACCGGGACCCCGAGAACCTTATGGCTACACCTTC. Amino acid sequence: CASSPLPGPREPYGYTF.

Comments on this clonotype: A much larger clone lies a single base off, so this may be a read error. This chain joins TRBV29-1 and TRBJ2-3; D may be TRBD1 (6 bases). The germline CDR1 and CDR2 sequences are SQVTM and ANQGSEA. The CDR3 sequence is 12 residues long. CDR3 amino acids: CSGEQGQGAQYF. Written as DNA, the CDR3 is TGCAGCGGTGAACAGGGCCAGGGTGCGCAGTATTTT.

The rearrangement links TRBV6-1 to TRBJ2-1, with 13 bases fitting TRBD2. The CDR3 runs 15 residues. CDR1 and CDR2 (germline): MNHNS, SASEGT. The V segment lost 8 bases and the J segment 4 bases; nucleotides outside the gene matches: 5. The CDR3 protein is CASSRLAGGYNEQFF. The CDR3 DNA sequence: TGTGCCAGCTCTCGACTAGCGGGGGGTTACAATGAGCAGTTCTTC.

The CDR3 spells CASSAGTGSGNTIYF. The CDR3 coding sequence is TGTGCCAGCAGCGCAGGGACAGGGTCTGGAAACACCATATATTTT. The chain employs TRBV9 and TRBJ1-3; 9 nucleotides match TRBD1. J gave up 1 base and V 3 bases, and 2 bases lay outside the gene matches. This CDR3 contains 15 residues. Germline lookup yields CDR1 SGDLS and CDR2 YYNGEE. Full variable domain (rest looked up from reference TRBV9 and TRBJ1-3): DSGVTQTPKHLITATGQRVTLRCSPRSGDLSVYWYQQSLDQGLQFLIQYYNGEERAKGNILERFSAQQFPDLHSELNLSSLELGDSALYFCASSAGTGSGNTIYFGEGSWLTVV.

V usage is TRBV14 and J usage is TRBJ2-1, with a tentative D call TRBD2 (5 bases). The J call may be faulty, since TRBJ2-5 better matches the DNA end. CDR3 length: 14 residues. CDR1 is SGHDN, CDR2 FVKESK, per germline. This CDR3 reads CASSQVRGMETQYF. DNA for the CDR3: TGTGCCAGCAGCCAAGTTCGAGGGATGGAGACCCAGTACTTC.